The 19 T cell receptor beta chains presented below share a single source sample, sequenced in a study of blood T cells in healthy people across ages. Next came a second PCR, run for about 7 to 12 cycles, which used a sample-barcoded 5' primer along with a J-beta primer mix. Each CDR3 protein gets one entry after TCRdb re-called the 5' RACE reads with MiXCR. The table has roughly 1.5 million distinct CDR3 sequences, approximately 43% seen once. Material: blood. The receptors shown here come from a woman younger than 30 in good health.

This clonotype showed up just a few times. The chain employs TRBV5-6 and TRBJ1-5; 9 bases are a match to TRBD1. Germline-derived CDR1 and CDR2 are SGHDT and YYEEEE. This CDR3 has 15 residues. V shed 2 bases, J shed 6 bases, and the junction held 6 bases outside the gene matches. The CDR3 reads CASSLGTGGFQPQHF. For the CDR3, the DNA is TGTGCCAGCAGCTTAGGCACAGGGGGCTTTCAGCCCCAGCATTTT.

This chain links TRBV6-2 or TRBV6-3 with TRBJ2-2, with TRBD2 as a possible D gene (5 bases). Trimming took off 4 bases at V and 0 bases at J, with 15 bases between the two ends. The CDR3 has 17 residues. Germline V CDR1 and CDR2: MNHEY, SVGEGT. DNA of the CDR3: TGTGCCAGCAGTTCACGAGGGTCGCCAACGAACACCGGGGAGCTGTTTTTT. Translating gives CASSSRGSPTNTGELFF.

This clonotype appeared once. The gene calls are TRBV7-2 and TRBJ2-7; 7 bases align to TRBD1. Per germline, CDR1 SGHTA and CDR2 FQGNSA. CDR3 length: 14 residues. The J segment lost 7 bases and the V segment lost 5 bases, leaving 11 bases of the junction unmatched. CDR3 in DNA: TGTGCCAGCAGCGCAGGGACAGCTAACAATGAGCAGTACTTC. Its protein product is CASSAGTANNEQYF. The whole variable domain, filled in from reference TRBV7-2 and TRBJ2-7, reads GAGVSQSPSNKVTEKGKDVELRCDPISGHTALYWYRQSLGQGLEFLIYFQGNSAPDKSGLPSDRFSAERTGGSVSTLTIQRTQQEDSAVYLCASSAGTANNEQYFGPGTRLTVT.

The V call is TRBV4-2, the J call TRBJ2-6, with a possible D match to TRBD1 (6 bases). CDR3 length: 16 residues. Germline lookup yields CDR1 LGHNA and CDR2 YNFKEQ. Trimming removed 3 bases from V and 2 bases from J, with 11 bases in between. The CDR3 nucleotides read TGTGCCAGCAGCCAGGGGGCGAGTACTGGGGCCAACGTCCTGACTTTC. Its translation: CASSQGASTGANVLTF.

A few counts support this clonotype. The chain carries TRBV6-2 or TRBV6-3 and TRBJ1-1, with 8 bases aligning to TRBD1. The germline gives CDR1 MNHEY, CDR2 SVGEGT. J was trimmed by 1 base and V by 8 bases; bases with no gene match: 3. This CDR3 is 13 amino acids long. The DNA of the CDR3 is TGTGCCAGCCTCAGGGGGCCGAACACTGAAGCTTTCTTT. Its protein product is CASLRGPNTEAFF.

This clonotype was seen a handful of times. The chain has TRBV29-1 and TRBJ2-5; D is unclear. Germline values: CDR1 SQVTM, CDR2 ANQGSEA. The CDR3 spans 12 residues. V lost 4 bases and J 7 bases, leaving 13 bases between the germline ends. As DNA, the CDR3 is TGCAGCGTTGCAACGACCAATCGGACCCAGTACTTC. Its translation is CSVATTNRTQYF.

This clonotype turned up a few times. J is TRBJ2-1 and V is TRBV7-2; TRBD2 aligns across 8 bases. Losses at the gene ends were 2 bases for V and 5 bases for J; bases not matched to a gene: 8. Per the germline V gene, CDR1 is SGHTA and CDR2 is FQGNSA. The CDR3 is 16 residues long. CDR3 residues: CASSLMSGGGNNEQFF. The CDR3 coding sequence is TGTGCCAGCAGCTTAATGAGTGGCGGGGGGAACAATGAGCAGTTCTTC. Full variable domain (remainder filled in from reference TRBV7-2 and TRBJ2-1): GAGVSQSPSNKVTEKGKDVELRCDPISGHTALYWYRQSLGQGLEFLIYFQGNSAPDKSGLPSDRFSAERTGGSVSTLTIQRTQQEDSAVYLCASSLMSGGGNNEQFFGPGTRLTVL.

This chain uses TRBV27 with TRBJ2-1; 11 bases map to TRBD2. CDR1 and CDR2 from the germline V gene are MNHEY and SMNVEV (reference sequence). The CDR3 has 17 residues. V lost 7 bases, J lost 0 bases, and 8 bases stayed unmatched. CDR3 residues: CASTGLAGISSYNEQFF. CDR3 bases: TGTGCCAGCACCGGACTAGCGGGCATCTCCTCCTACAATGAGCAGTTCTTC.

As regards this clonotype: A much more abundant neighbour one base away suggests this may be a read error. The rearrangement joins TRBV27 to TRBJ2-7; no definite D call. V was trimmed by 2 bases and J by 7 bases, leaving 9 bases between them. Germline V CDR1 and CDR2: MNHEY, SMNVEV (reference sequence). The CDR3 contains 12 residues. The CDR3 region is CASSLTHNEQYF. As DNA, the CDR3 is TGTGCCAGCAGTTTAACTCATAATGAGCAGTACTTC.

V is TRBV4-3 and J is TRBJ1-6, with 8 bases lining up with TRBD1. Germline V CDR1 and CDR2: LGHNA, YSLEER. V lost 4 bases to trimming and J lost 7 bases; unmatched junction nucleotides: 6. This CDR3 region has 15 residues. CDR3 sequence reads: CASSRDRTDNSPLHF. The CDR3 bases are TGCGCCAGCAGCCGGGACAGGACGGACAATTCACCCCTCCACTTT.

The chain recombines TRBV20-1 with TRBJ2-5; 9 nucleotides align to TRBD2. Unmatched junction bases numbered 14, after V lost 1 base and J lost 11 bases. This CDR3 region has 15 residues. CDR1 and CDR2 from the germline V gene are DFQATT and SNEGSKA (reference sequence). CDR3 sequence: CSARGGTSRDNEQYF. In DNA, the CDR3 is TGCAGTGCTAGAGGGGGGACTAGCCGCGACAATGAGCAGTACTTC.

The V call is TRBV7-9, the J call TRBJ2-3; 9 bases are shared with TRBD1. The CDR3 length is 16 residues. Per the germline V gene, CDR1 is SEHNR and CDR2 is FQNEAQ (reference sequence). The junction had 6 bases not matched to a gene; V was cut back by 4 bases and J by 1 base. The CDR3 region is CASSCSGTGCTDTQYF. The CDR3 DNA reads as TGTGCCAGCAGCTGCTCCGGGACAGGGTGCACAGATACGCAGTATTTT.

CDR3 sequence (DNA): TGTGCCATCGCCCAAATAGCGGGAGGGCCGCCAGATACGCAGTATTTT. Protein: CAIAQIAGGPPDTQYF. The gene calls are TRBV10-3 and TRBJ2-3; 11 bases match TRBD2. Trimming cost V 8 bases and J 4 bases; bases outside gene matches: 11. The CDR3 consists of 16 residues. The germline V gene has CDR1 ENHRY and CDR2 SYGVKD.

CDR3 nucleotides: TGTGCCAGCAGTTTAAGGGGGAATATCTACGAGCAGTACTTC. It translates to CASSLRGNIYEQYF. The chain combines TRBV27 with TRBJ2-1; D is perhaps TRBD1 (6 bases). The DNA matches TRBJ2-7 better at its end, which makes the J call doubtful. The germline gives CDR1 MNHEY, CDR2 SMNVEV (reference sequence). CDR3 length: 14 residues.

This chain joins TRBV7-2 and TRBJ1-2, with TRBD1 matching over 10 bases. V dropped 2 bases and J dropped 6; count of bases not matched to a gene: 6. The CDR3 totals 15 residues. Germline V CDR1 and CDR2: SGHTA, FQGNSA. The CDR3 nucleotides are TGTGCCAGCAGCTTAAACGACAGGGGGCGTCATGGCTACACCTTC. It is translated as CASSLNDRGRHGYTF.

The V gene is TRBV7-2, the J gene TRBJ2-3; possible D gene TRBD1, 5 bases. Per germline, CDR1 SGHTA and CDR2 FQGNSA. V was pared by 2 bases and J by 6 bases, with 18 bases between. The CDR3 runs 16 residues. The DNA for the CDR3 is TGTGCCAGCAGCTTAAGACAGAAACCTTTTTTTGATACGCAGTATTTT. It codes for CASSLRQKPFFDTQYF. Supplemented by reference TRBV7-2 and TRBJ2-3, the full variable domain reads GAGVSQSPSNKVTEKGKDVELRCDPISGHTALYWYRQSLGQGLEFLIYFQGNSAPDKSGLPSDRFSAERTGGSVSTLTIQRTQQEDSAVYLCASSLRQKPFFDTQYFGPGTRLTVL.

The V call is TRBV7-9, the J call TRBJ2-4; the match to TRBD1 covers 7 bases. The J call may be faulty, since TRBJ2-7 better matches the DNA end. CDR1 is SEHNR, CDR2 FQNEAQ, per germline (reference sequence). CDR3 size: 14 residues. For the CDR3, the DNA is TGTGCCAGCAGCTCCCCGACAGGGATTGGCGAGCAGTACTTC. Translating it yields CASSSPTGIGEQYF.

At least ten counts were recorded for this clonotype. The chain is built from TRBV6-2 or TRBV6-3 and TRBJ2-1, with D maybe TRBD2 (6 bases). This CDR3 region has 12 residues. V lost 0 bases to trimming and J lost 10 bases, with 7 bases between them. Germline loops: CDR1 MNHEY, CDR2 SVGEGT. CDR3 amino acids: CASSYSREEQFF. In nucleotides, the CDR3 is TGTGCCAGCAGTTACTCTCGGGAGGAGCAGTTCTTC.

CDR3 nucleotide sequence: TGTGCCAGCAGTGAATTCGGCACCTACTCTTACGGTGGCTACACCTTC. This sequence encodes CASSEFGTYSYGGYTF. This sequence joins TRBV25-1 and TRBJ1-2; D unclear. Per germline, CDR1 MGHDK and CDR2 SYGVNS. V gave up 1 base and J gave up 7 bases, with 19 bases separating them. The CDR3 loop spans 16 amino acids.